The sequence of this T cell receptor beta chain was determined in a study of T cell responses to AZD1222 COVID-19 vaccine. General study results and limits: Targeting of unmutated variant regions was reportedly seen in nearly half of spike-specific TCRs. Spike-specific TCR breadth and depth grew following two AZD1222 doses.

Repertoires were generated with immunoSEQ multiplex PCR, while TCRdb's copy carries only in-frame clones and drops some. The table lists about 170,000 clones, roughly nine tenths of them singletons, with about 1% in the top ten. This clone was observed once. Its target is unknown. Combined were second doses at about 4 or about 12 weeks. The ends were cut back, 4 bases at V and 5 bases at J, with 12 bases in the middle. Per germline, CDR1 LGHDT and CDR2 YNNKEL (reference sequence). The CDR3 extends over 14 amino acids. The chain couples TRBV3-1 (or the pseudogene TRBV3-2) to TRBJ1-3, with unresolved D. The TCR comes from an adult who received the AZD1222 COVID-19 vaccine. The sequencing here drew on peripheral blood, taken 28 days after the second AZD1222 dose. The CDR3: CASSLEGGRNTIYF. The CDR3 nucleotides read TGTGCCAGCAGCCTCGAGGGAGGGAGAAACACCATATATTTT.